This is a list of T cell receptor beta chains from one sample in a study of blood T cell repertoires in COVID-19. The data were produced by immunoSEQ multiplex PCR, yet TCRdb's version contains in-frame clones alone and is incomplete. This table holds 100,000 or so clones, 65% to 90% found once. The sequenced sample was peripheral blood. These receptors all stem from a man between 60 and 75 years old with acute or convalescent COVID-19. Both conserved end residues are part of each CDR3. The order of the fields is D gene, clone size, J gene, V gene, CDR3 protein, CDR3 DNA. D genes are given only for firm matches. Only some rows state a clone size, as once, few, many or a class for expanded clones.

d_gene: -
abundance: -
j_gene: TRBJ1-2
v_gene: TRBV15
CDR3aa: CATTPGLIYGYTF
CDR3nt: TGTGCCACCACCCCCGGACTGATCTATGGCTACACCTTC

d_gene: -
abundance: once
j_gene: TRBJ2-3
v_gene: TRBV5-1
CDR3aa: CASSLDLADTQYF
CDR3nt: TGCGCCAGCAGCTTGGACCTTGCGGATACGCAGTATTTT

d_gene: -
abundance: -
j_gene: TRBJ1-2
v_gene: TRBV14
CDR3aa: CASSQVARDGYTF
CDR3nt: TGTGCCAGCAGCCAGGTTGCTAGAGATGGCTACACCTTC

d_gene: -
abundance: -
j_gene: TRBJ2-7
v_gene: TRBV6-5
CDR3aa: CASQPPGSYEQYF
CDR3nt: TGTGCCAGCCAACCCCCGGGCTCCTACGAGCAGTACTTC

d_gene: -
abundance: -
j_gene: TRBJ1-6
v_gene: TRBV14
CDR3aa: CASSQANRASPLHF
CDR3nt: TGTGCCAGCAGCCAGGCCAACAGGGCCTCACCCCTCCACTTT

d_gene: -
abundance: -
j_gene: TRBJ1-3
v_gene: TRBV3-1/TRBV3-2
CDR3aa: CASSQGPLVGNTIYF
CDR3nt: TGTGCCAGCAGCCAGGGGCCTTTAGTTGGAAACACCATATATTTT

d_gene: TRBD2
abundance: -
j_gene: TRBJ2-3
v_gene: TRBV2
CDR3aa: CASGHGGGPTDTQYF
CDR3nt: TGTGCCAGCGGGCACGGCGGGGGGCCCACAGATACGCAGTATTTT

d_gene: -
abundance: -
j_gene: TRBJ2-3
v_gene: TRBV11-2
CDR3aa: CASSLSGHTDTQYF
CDR3nt: TGTGCCAGCAGCTTGAGCGGGCACACAGATACGCAGTATTTT

d_gene: TRBD1
abundance: once
j_gene: TRBJ2-1
v_gene: TRBV6-5
CDR3aa: CASSWGQVGFNEQFF
CDR3nt: TGTGCCAGCAGTTGGGGACAGGTTGGTTTCAATGAGCAGTTCTTC

d_gene: -
abundance: -
j_gene: TRBJ2-3
v_gene: TRBV6-5
CDR3aa: CASSFSRDTQYF
CDR3nt: TGTGCCAGCAGTTTCTCCAGGGATACGCAGTATTTT

d_gene: -
abundance: -
j_gene: TRBJ1-6
v_gene: TRBV10-3
CDR3aa: CAISRSYENSPLHF
CDR3nt: TGTGCCATCAGCCGGAGCTATGAGAATTCACCCCTCCACTTT

d_gene: TRBD2
abundance: -
j_gene: TRBJ2-3
v_gene: TRBV19
CDR3aa: CASSPLAGGTDTQYF
CDR3nt: TGTGCCAGTAGCCCCCTAGCGGGGGGGACAGATACGCAGTATTTT

d_gene: TRBD1
abundance: few
j_gene: TRBJ2-5
v_gene: TRBV7-9
CDR3aa: CASSLVQGAGETQYF
CDR3nt: TGTGCCAGCAGCTTAGTTCAGGGGGCAGGGGAGACCCAGTACTTC

d_gene: -
abundance: -
j_gene: TRBJ2-3
v_gene: TRBV11-2
CDR3aa: CASSLDRGRDTQYF
CDR3nt: TGTGCCAGCAGCTTAGATAGGGGTCGGGATACGCAGTATTTT

d_gene: TRBD1
abundance: -
j_gene: TRBJ2-2
v_gene: TRBV11-3
CDR3aa: CASSLGTGNTGELFF
CDR3nt: TGTGCCAGCAGCCTGGGGACAGGGAACACCGGGGAGCTGTTTTTT

d_gene: -
abundance: once
j_gene: TRBJ2-2
v_gene: TRBV7-9
CDR3aa: CASSLSAGELFF
CDR3nt: TGTGCCAGCAGCTTATCAGCCGGGGAGCTGTTTTTT

d_gene: -
abundance: -
j_gene: TRBJ1-5
v_gene: TRBV6-4
CDR3aa: CASSDPDGVHDQPQHF
CDR3nt: TGTGCCAGCAGTGACCCTGACGGGGTCCACGATCAGCCCCAGCATTTT

d_gene: -
abundance: -
j_gene: TRBJ2-5
v_gene: TRBV11-1
CDR3aa: CASSPLRVQETQYF
CDR3nt: TGTGCCAGCAGCCCCCTCCGGGTCCAAGAGACCCAGTACTTC

d_gene: TRBD2
abundance: -
j_gene: TRBJ2-3
v_gene: TRBV24-1
CDR3aa: CATSDSGLAGLSSTDTQYF
CDR3nt: TGTGCCACCAGTGATTCGGGACTAGCGGGACTCTCTAGCACAGATACGCAGTATTTT

d_gene: TRBD2
abundance: once
j_gene: TRBJ2-1
v_gene: TRBV6-4
CDR3aa: CASSQLAGPSNEQFF
CDR3nt: TGTGCCAGCAGTCAATTAGCGGGACCGAGCAATGAGCAGTTCTTC

d_gene: -
abundance: -
j_gene: TRBJ1-2
v_gene: TRBV5-8
CDR3aa: CASSSTGFGIYGYTF
CDR3nt: TGTGCCAGCAGCTCAACAGGGTTTGGTATCTATGGCTACACCTTC

d_gene: -
abundance: -
j_gene: TRBJ1-1
v_gene: TRBV18
CDR3aa: CASSPPTGTTEAFF
CDR3nt: TGTGCCAGCTCACCACCCACAGGAACCACTGAAGCTTTCTTT

d_gene: -
abundance: -
j_gene: TRBJ1-3
v_gene: TRBV28
CDR3aa: CASSLTGGGNTIYF
CDR3nt: TGTGCCAGCAGTTTAACGGGGGGAGGAAACACCATATATTTT

d_gene: -
abundance: -
j_gene: TRBJ2-5
v_gene: TRBV4-1
CDR3aa: CASSQLGGPETQYF
CDR3nt: TGCGCCAGCAGCCAATTAGGAGGGCCAGAGACCCAGTACTTC

d_gene: -
abundance: -
j_gene: TRBJ1-2
v_gene: TRBV7-8
CDR3aa: CASSLGGGTNYGYTF
CDR3nt: TGTGCCAGCAGCTTAGGGGGGGGTACCAACTATGGCTACACCTTC

d_gene: -
abundance: -
j_gene: TRBJ2-7
v_gene: TRBV29-1
CDR3aa: CSVQQGGASYEQYF
CDR3nt: TGCAGCGTTCAACAGGGAGGGGCCTCCTACGAGCAGTACTTC

d_gene: -
abundance: -
j_gene: TRBJ2-7
v_gene: TRBV7-2
CDR3aa: CASSSDAGAGEQYF
CDR3nt: TGTGCCAGCAGCTCCGATGCGGGGGCAGGGGAGCAGTACTTC

d_gene: -
abundance: -
j_gene: TRBJ1-5
v_gene: TRBV19
CDR3aa: CASSLLSQGGQPQHF
CDR3nt: TGTGCCAGTTCATTATTGAGTCAGGGAGGTCAGCCCCAGCATTTT

d_gene: -
abundance: -
j_gene: TRBJ1-1
v_gene: TRBV5-1
CDR3aa: CASSRTTGQNTEAFF
CDR3nt: TGCGCCAGCAGTCGAACTACAGGGCAGAACACTGAAGCTTTCTTT

d_gene: TRBD2
abundance: -
j_gene: TRBJ2-7
v_gene: TRBV27
CDR3aa: CASKSGGAFNEQYF
CDR3nt: TGTGCCAGCAAAAGCGGGGGGGCGTTCAACGAGCAGTACTTC

d_gene: -
abundance: -
j_gene: TRBJ1-2
v_gene: TRBV30
CDR3aa: CAWSKGQIYGYTF
CDR3nt: TGTGCCTGGAGTAAAGGACAGATCTATGGCTACACCTTC

d_gene: -
abundance: -
j_gene: TRBJ1-4
v_gene: TRBV30
CDR3aa: CAWGLRATNEKLFF
CDR3nt: TGTGCCTGGGGTCTAAGAGCAACTAATGAAAAACTGTTTTTT

d_gene: TRBD2
abundance: -
j_gene: TRBJ2-3
v_gene: TRBV5-1
CDR3aa: CASSYYSGSPDTQYF
CDR3nt: TGCGCCAGCAGCTACTATAGCGGGAGTCCAGATACGCAGTATTTT

d_gene: -
abundance: -
j_gene: TRBJ2-1
v_gene: TRBV3-1/TRBV3-2
CDR3aa: CASSRREQSNEQFF
CDR3nt: TGTGCCAGCAGCCGAAGGGAGCAGTCGAATGAGCAGTTCTTC